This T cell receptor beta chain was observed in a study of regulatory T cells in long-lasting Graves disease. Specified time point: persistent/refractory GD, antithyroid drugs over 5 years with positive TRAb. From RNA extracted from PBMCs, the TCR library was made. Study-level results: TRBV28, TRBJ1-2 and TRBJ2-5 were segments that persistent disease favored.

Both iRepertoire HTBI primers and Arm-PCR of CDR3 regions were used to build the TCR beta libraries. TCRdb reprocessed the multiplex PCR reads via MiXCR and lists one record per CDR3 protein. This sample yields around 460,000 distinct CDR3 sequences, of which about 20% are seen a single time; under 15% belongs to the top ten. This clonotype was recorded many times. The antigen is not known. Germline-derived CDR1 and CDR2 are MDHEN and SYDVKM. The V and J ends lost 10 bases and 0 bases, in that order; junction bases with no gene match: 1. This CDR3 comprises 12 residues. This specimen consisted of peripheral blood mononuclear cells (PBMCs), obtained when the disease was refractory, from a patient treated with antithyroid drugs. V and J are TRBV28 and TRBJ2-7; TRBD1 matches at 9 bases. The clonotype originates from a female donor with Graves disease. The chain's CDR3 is CAIQGASYEQYF. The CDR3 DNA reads TGTGCCATACAGGGGGCCTCCTACGAGCAGTACTTC.